What follows are 23 T cell receptor beta chains derived from one specimen sequenced in a study of T-cell reconstitution after alpha-beta-depleted transplantation in children. Unique molecular identifiers were built into the TCRbeta library. TCRdb redid the calling of the PCR reads with MiXCR, one entry per CDR3 protein. The data show approximately 500,000 distinct CDR3 sequences, 25% to 30% seen once. The sequencing here drew on PBMCs, taken before TCRalphabeta/CD19-depleted stem cell transplant. The receptors come from a boy under two years old with Wiskott-Aldrich syndrome, due to receive a stem cell transplant.

This chain links TRBV10-3 with TRBJ2-3, with 7 nucleotides matching TRBD1. The CDR3 runs to 14 residues. Germline V lookup: CDR1 ENHRY, CDR2 SYGVKD. Trimming at V came to 2 bases and at J to 5 bases, leaving 4 bases not matched to a gene. In nucleotides, the CDR3 is TGTGCCATCAGTGAGGAAGCAGGGGGAGATACGCAGTATTTT. Encoded protein: CAISEEAGGDTQYF.

The chain uses TRBV12-3 or TRBV12-4 and TRBJ1-3, with D hard to call. The CDR3 consists of 15 residues. V lost 1 base and J lost 1, with 8 bases in between. CDR3 nucleotides: TGTGCCAGCAGTTTAGTCCAAGGGTCTGGAAACACCATATATTTT. Translated, it gives CASSLVQGSGNTIYF.

This clonotype was recorded at least ten times. The chain uses TRBV12-3 or TRBV12-4 and TRBJ1-2; 10 bases line up with TRBD1. The CDR3 is 13 amino acids. V lost 6 bases, J lost 8 bases, and 6 bases stayed unmatched. CDR3 residues: CASSQDRGRGYTF. As DNA, the CDR3 is TGTGCCAGCAGCCAAGACAGGGGGCGAGGCTACACCTTC.

This clonotype showed up just a few times. The V call is TRBV5-8, the J call TRBJ2-3; 7 bases align to TRBD1. Germline lookup yields CDR1 SGHTS and CDR2 YDEGEE. The trim removed 4 bases at V and 0 bases at J, leaving 5 bases unmatched. This CDR3 is built from 15 residues. The CDR3 reads CASSAGTASTDTQYF. The DNA of the CDR3 is TGTGCCAGCAGCGCCGGGACAGCGAGCACAGATACGCAGTATTTT.

The chain recombines TRBV20-1 with TRBJ1-1, with 7 bases identical to TRBD1. The CDR3 runs 16 residues. Germline assignment: CDR1 DFQATT and CDR2 SNEGSKA (reference sequence). The J segment lost 0 bases and the V segment lost 0 bases, leaving 7 bases of the junction unmatched. The DNA of the CDR3 is TGCAGTGCTAGAGATCTCAACAGGGGCTTGAACACTGAAGCTTTCTTT. Its translation: CSARDLNRGLNTEAFF.

The chain combines TRBV29-1 with TRBJ2-1; 10 positions agree with TRBD2. Looked up from germline, CDR1 is SQVTM and CDR2 is ANQGSEA. This CDR3 comprises 14 residues. Germline trimming cut 7 bases from V and 8 bases from J; bases unmatched to any gene: 11. CDR3 in amino acids: CSAVPSGRWDEQFF. The CDR3 bases are TGCAGCGCTGTCCCTAGCGGGAGATGGGATGAGCAGTTCTTC.

This clonotype was seen ten or more times. One end of the junction does not line up with germline, which may come from a read error. This chain connects TRBV12-3 or TRBV12-4 to TRBJ2-1; TRBD2 matches at 9 bases. The CDR3 contains 12 residues. CDR3 sequence: CASSLGLAEQFF. The CDR3 DNA is TGCGCCAGCAGCTTAGGACTAGCGGAGCAGTTCTTC.

This clonotype was seen a few times. The chain couples TRBV20-1 to TRBJ2-1; 10 bases are a match to TRBD2. This CDR3 is 15 amino acids long. Losses at the gene ends were 2 bases for V and 7 bases for J; bases not matched to a gene: 8. Germline lookup yields CDR1 DFQATT and CDR2 SNEGSKA (reference sequence). The CDR3, as DNA: TGCAGTGCTAGAACCCTAGCGGGAGTTGGGAATGAGCAGTTCTTC. This codes for CSARTLAGVGNEQFF.

V is TRBV12-3 or TRBV12-4 and J is TRBJ2-1; 9 bases match TRBD1. This CDR3 is 15 amino acids long. The junction had 9 bases not matched to a gene; V was cut back by 5 bases and J by 7 bases. The CDR3 nucleotides are TGTGCCAGCAGTGCGACAGGGGGTGGGATGAATGAGCAGTTCTTC. This translates into CASSATGGGMNEQFF.

The rearrangement uses TRBV11-2 and TRBJ2-5; a possible D gene is TRBD2 (6 bases). V was trimmed by 5 bases and J by 1 base, leaving 8 bases between them. This CDR3 region has 13 residues. Germline V lookup: CDR1 SGHAT, CDR2 FQNNGV. The CDR3 DNA reads as TGTGCCAGCAGCAAGACTAGCCAAGAGACCCAGTACTTC. Encoded protein: CASSKTSQETQYF.

The chain combines TRBV20-1 with TRBJ2-5; D perhaps matches TRBD2 (6 bases). The CDR3 consists of 15 residues. Trimming shortened V by 2 bases and J by 1 base, and 14 bases separated the two germline ends. Germline-derived CDR1 and CDR2 are DFQATT and SNEGSKA (reference sequence). This CDR3 reads CSARRSRDFQETQYF. In DNA form, the CDR3 reads TGCAGTGCTAGACGGAGCCGGGACTTCCAAGAGACCCAGTACTTC.

This clonotype was picked up a small number of times. The genes are TRBV20-1 and TRBJ2-1; D remains unclear. CDR3 length: 17 residues. Trimming shortened V by 2 bases and J by 0 bases, and 17 bases separated the two germline ends. CDR1 and CDR2 from the germline V gene are DFQATT and SNEGSKA (reference sequence). In DNA form, the CDR3 reads TGCAGTGCTAGACCTCAGGCGGCTCCGCGCTCCTACAATGAGCAGTTCTTC. This gives the protein CSARPQAAPRSYNEQFF.

J is TRBJ1-5 and V is TRBV12-3 or TRBV12-4, with no clear D. This CDR3 has 14 amino acids. V was shortened by 1 base and J by 3 bases, with 7 bases between the two germline ends. This chain's CDR3 is CASSLGQFNQPQHF. The DNA for the CDR3 is TGTGCCAGCAGTTTAGGACAATTCAATCAGCCCCAGCATTTT.

CDR3 in amino acids: CASNLDRASQPQHF. For the CDR3, the DNA is TGTGCCAGCAATCTAGACAGGGCGAGTCAGCCCCAGCATTTT. This chain links TRBV6-1 with TRBJ1-5, with 7 bases matching TRBD1. J gave up 6 bases and V 7 bases, and 9 bases lay outside the gene matches. The CDR3 totals 14 residues. Germline loops: CDR1 MNHNS, CDR2 SASEGT.

This clonotype occurred many times. This rearrangement joins TRBV4-2 to TRBJ2-7, with 8 nucleotides matching TRBD1. The CDR3 is 11 amino acids. From germline, CDR1 is LGHNA and CDR2 YNFKEQ. The CDR3 is CATGTGYEQYF. The CDR3 DNA follows: TGTGCGACCGGGACAGGATACGAGCAGTACTTC.

This clonotype has just a few counts. V gene TRBV9 combines with J gene TRBJ2-3; D is uncertain. CDR3 length: 15 residues. CDR1 and CDR2 (germline): SGDLS, YYNGEE. Deletions cut 0 bases from V and 1 base from J, with 9 bases between. The CDR3 nucleotides read TGTGCCAGCAGCGTAGAGGGCCTGGGCACAGATACGCAGTATTTT. Translated: CASSVEGLGTDTQYF.

This clonotype was counted between two and nine times. This rearrangement joins TRBV12-3 or TRBV12-4 to TRBJ2-3, with TRBD2 matching over 12 bases. V was pared by 4 bases and J by 1 base, with 6 bases of the junction left unmatched. The CDR3 totals 17 residues. CDR3 sequence (DNA): TGTGCCAGCAGTTCAAGGGGACTAGCGGGCCGCACAGATACGCAGTATTTT. Its protein product is CASSSRGLAGRTDTQYF.

This rearrangement joins TRBV18 to TRBJ1-1; no definite D call. The CDR3 runs to 14 residues. Germline assignment: CDR1 KGHSH and CDR2 LQKENI. Trimming removed 5 bases at V and 0 bases at J, with 10 bases between. The CDR3 DNA is TGTGCCAGCTCATTCGGGAGCTTGAACACTGAAGCTTTCTTT. Protein sequence: CASSFGSLNTEAFF.

This clonotype showed up just a few times. J is TRBJ1-2 and V is TRBV7-9; 8 bases are shared with TRBD1. Per the germline V gene, CDR1 is SEHNR and CDR2 is FQNEAQ (reference sequence). V was clipped by 4 bases and J by 4 bases; unmatched bases: 8. The CDR3 consists of 15 residues. CDR3 DNA sequence: TGTGCCAGCAGCTCTTCACCGACAGGGGTCTATGGCTACACCTTC. Translation gives CASSSSPTGVYGYTF.

The V gene is TRBV10-3, the J gene TRBJ2-3, with D maybe TRBD2 (5 bases). From germline, CDR1 is ENHRY and CDR2 SYGVKD. Deletions cut 5 bases from V and 5 bases from J, with 11 bases between. The CDR3 has 13 amino acids. The CDR3 is CAISTWAGDTQYF. DNA of the CDR3: TGTGCCATCAGTACTTGGGCGGGAGATACGCAGTATTTT.

The chain combines TRBV28 with TRBJ2-7, with 15 nucleotides matching TRBD2. Germline V gene data show CDR1 as MDHEN and CDR2 as SYDVKM. The CDR3 length is 17 residues. The V and J ends lost 3 bases and 7 bases, in that order; junction bases with no gene match: 10. In DNA, the CDR3 is TGTGCCAGCAGTTTCTCCCGGACTAGCGGGAGGGCGGGTGAGCAGTACTTC. It yields the protein CASSFSRTSGRAGEQYF.

The gene calls are TRBV5-1 and TRBJ1-1; 9 bases are a match to TRBD1. Germline V CDR1 and CDR2: SGHRS, YFSETQ. The CDR3 is 16 residues long. V shed 4 bases, J shed 3 bases, and the junction held 10 bases outside the gene matches. The CDR3 DNA sequence: TGCGCCAGCAGCGTACTTCCCCGGGACAGGGACACTGAAGCTTTCTTT. Residues: CASSVLPRDRDTEAFF. Combining the CDR3 with reference TRBV5-1 and TRBJ1-1 gives the whole variable domain KAGVTQTPRYLIKTRGQQVTLSCSPISGHRSVSWYQQTPGQGLQFLFEYFSETQRNKGNFPGRFSGRQFSNSRSEMNVSTLELGDSALYLCASSVLPRDRDTEAFFGQGTRLTVV.

The V gene is TRBV24-1, the J gene TRBJ2-1; no clear D gene. The CDR3 spans 12 residues. V dropped 5 bases and J dropped 5 bases, with 6 bases sitting between them. The V gene's germline CDR1 is KGHDR and CDR2 SFDVKD. The CDR3 loop is CATSAPHNEQFF. The CDR3 coding sequence is TGTGCCACCAGTGCCCCACACAATGAGCAGTTCTTC.